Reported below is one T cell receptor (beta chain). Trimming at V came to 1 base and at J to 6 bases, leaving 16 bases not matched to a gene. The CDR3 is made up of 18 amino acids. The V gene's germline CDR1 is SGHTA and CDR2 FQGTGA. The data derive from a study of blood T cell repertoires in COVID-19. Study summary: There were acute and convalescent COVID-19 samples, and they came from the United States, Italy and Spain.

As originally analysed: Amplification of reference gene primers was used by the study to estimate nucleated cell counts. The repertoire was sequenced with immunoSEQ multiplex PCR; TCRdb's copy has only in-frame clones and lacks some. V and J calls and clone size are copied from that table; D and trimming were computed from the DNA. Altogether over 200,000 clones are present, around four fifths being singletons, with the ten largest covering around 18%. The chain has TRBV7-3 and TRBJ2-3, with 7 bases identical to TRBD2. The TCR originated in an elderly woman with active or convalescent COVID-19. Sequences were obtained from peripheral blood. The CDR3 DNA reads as TGTGCCAGCAGCTTAATTGGGAGGGAGGCACTAAGGTCGGATACGCAGTATTTT. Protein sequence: CASSLIGREALRSDTQYF.